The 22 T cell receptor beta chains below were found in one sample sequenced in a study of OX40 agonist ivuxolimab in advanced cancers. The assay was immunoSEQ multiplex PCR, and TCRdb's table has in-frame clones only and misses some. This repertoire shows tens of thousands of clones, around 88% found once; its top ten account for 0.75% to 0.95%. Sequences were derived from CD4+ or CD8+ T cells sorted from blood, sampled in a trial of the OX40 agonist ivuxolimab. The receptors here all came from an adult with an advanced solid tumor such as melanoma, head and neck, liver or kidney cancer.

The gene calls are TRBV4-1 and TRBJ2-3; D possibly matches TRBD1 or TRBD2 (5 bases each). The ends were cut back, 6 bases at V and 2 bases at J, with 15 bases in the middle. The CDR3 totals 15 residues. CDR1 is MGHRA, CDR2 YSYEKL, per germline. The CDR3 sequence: CASRVGTSFTDTQYF. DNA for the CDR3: TGCGCCAGCAGGGTGGGGACGTCCTTCACAGATACGCAGTATTTT.

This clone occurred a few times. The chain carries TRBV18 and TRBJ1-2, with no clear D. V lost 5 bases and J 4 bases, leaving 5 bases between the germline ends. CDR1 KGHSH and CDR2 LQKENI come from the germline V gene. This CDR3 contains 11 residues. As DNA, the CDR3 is TGTGCCAGCTCAGGCAGCTATGGCTACACCTTC. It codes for CASSGSYGYTF.

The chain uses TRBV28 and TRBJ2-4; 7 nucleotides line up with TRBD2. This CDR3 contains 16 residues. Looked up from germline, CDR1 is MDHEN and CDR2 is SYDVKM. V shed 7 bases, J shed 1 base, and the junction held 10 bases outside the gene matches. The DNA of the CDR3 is TGTGCCAGCAACTCAGCCGGGGGGAAGGCCAAAAACATTCAGTACTTC. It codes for CASNSAGGKAKNIQYF.

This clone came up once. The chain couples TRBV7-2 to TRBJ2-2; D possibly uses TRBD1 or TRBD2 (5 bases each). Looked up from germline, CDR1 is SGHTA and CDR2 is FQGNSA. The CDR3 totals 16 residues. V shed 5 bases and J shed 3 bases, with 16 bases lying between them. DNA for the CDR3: TGTGCCAGCAGCGTGACCACAGAGGGGTACACCGGGGAGCTGTTTTTT. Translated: CASSVTTEGYTGELFF.

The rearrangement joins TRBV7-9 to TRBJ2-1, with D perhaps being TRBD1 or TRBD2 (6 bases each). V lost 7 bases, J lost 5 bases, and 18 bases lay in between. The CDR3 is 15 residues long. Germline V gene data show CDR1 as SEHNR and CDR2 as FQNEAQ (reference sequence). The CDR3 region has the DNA TGTGCCAGCACCCTCAGAGGGGGGCGCGACAATGAGCAGTTCTTC. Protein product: CASTLRGGRDNEQFF.

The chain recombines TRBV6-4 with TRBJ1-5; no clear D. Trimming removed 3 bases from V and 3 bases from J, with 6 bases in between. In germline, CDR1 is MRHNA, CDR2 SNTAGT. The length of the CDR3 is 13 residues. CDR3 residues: CASSERDNQPQHF. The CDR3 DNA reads TGTGCCAGCAGTGAGCGTGACAATCAGCCCCAGCATTTT.

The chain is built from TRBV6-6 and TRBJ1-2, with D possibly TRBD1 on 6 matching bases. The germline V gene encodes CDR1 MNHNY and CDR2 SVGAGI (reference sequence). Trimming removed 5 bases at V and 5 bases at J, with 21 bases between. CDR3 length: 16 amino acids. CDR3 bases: TGTGCCAGCAGTCCCCCGGCGACAGGACCCCTTTATGGCTACACCTTC. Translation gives CASSPPATGPLYGYTF.

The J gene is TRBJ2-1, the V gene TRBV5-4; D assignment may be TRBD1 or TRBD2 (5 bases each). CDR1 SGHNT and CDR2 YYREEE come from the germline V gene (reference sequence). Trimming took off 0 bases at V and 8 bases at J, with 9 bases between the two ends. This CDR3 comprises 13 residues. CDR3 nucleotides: TGTGCCAGCAGCTTGGCCCAGGGACATGAGCAGTTCTTC. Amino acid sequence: CASSLAQGHEQFF.

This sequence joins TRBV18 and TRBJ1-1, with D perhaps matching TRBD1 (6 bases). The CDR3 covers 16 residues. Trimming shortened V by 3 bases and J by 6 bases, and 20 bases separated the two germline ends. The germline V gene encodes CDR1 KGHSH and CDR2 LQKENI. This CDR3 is CASSPSTGALRSEAFF. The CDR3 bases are TGTGCCAGCTCACCCAGCACGGGGGCGCTTAGATCTGAAGCTTTCTTT. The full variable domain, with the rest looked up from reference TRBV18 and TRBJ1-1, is NAGVMQNPRHLVRRRGQEARLRCSPMKGHSHVYWYRQLPEEGLKFMVYLQKENIIDESGMPKERFSAEFPKEGPSILRIQQVVRGDSAAYFCASSPSTGALRSEAFFGQGTRLTVV.

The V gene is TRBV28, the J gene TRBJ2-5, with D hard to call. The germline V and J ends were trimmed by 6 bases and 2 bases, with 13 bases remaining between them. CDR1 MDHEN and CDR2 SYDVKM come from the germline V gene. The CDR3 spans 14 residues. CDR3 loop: CASSPPSAQETQYF. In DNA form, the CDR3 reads TGTGCCAGCAGCCCCCCCAGCGCTCAAGAGACCCAGTACTTC.

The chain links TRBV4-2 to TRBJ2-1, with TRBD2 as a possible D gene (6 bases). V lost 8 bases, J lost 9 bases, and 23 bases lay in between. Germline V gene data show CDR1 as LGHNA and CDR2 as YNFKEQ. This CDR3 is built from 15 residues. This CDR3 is CASRNPFRDSGEQFF. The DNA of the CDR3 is TGTGCCAGCCGCAACCCTTTCCGGGACTCGGGTGAGCAGTTCTTC.

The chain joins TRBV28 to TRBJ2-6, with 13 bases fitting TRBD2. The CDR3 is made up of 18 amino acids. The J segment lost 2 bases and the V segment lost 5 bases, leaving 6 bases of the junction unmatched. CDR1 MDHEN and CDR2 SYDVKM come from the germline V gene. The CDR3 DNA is TGTGCCAGCAGTCCCGCCGGACTAGCGGGAGCTGGGGCCAACGTCCTGACTTTC. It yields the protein CASSPAGLAGAGANVLTF.

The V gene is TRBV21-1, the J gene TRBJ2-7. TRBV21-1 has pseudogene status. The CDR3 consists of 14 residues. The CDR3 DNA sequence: TGTGCCAGCAACAACCGGGACCAGCCCTACGAGCAGTACTTC. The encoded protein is CASNNRDQPYEQYF.

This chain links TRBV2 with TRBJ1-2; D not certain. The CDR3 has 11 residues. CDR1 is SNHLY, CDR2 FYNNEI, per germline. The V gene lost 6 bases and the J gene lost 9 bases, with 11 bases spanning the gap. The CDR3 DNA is TGTGCCAGCAGCGTTGACGGAAGCTACACCTTC. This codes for CASSVDGSYTF.

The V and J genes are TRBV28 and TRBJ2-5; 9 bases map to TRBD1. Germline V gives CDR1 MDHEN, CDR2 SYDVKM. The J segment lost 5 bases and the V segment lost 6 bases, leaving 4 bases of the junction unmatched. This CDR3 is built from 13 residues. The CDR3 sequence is CASRTGGAETQYF. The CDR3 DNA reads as TGTGCCAGCAGAACAGGGGGCGCGGAGACCCAGTACTTC.

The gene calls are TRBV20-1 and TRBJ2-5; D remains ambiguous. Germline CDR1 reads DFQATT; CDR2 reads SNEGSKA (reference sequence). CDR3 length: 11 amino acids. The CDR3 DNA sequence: TGCAGATCCGGAAAAACGGAGACCCAGTACTTC. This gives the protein CRSGKTETQYF.

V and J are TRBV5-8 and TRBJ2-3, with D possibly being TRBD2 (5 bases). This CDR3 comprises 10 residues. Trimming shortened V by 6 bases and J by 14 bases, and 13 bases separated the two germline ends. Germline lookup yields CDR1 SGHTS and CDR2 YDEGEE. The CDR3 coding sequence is TGTGCCAGCACCGCGGACTCCAGGTATTTT. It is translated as CASTADSRYF.

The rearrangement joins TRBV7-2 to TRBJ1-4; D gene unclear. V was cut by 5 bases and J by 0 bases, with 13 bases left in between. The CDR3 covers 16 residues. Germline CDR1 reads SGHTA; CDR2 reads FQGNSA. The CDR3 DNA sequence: TGTGCCAGCAGCACGGAAAGGCTGGCAACTAATGAAAAACTGTTTTTT. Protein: CASSTERLATNEKLFF.

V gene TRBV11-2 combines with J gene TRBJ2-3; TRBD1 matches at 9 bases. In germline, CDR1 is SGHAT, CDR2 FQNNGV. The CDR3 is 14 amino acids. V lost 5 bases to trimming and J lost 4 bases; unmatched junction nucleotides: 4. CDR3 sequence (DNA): TGTGCCAGCAGCACGGACAGGGGAGCAGATACGCAGTATTTT. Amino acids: CASSTDRGADTQYF. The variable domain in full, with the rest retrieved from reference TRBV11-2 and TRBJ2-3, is EAGVAQSPRYKIIEKRQSVAFWCNPISGHATLYWYQQILGQGPKLLIQFQNNGVVDDSQLPKDRFSAERLKGVDSTLKIQPAKLEDSAVYLCASSTDRGADTQYFGPGTRLTVL.

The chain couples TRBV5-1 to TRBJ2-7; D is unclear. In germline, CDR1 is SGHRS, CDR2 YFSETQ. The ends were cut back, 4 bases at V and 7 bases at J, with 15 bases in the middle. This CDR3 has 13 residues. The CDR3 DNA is TGCGCCAGCAGCCCCGATCGGGTCCGAGAGCAGTACTTC. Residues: CASSPDRVREQYF.

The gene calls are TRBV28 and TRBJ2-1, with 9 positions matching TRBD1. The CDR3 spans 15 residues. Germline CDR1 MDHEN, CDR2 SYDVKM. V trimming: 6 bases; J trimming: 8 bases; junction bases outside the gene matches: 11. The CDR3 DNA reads TGTGCCAGCAGCCAACCGGGACAGGGTCGTCATGAGCAGTTCTTC. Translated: CASSQPGQGRHEQFF.

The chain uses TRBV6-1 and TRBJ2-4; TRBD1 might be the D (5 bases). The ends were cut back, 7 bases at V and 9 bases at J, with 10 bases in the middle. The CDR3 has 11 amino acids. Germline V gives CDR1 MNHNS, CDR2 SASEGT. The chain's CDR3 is CASNTGFIQYF. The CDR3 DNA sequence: TGTGCCAGCAATACAGGATTCATTCAGTACTTC.